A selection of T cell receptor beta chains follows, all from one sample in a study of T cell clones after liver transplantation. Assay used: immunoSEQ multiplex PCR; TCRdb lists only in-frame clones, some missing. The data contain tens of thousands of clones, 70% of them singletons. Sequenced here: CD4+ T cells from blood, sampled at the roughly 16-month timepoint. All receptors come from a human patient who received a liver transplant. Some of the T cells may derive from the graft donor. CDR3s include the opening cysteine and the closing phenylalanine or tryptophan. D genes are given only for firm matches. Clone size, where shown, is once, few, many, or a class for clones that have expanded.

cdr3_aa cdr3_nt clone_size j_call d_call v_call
CASSPTGTGSGYGYTF TGTGCCAGTAGTCCAACCGGGACAGGGTCGGGCTATGGCTACACCTTC NA TRBJ1-2 TRBD1 TRBV19
CASQQGVNYGYTF TGTGCCAGCCAACAGGGAGTGAACTATGGCTACACCTTC NA TRBJ1-2 NA TRBV2
CASSRQGGSSYNEQFF TGTGCCAGCAGCCGCCAAGGTGGGAGCTCCTACAATGAGCAGTTCTTC NA TRBJ2-1 NA TRBV14
CASSRQAGPYNEQFF TGTGCCAGCAGTCGTCAAGCGGGACCCTACAATGAGCAGTTCTTC NA TRBJ2-1 TRBD2 TRBV7-2
CASSPSESGNTIYF TGTGCCAGCTCACCTTCGGAATCTGGAAACACCATATATTTT NA TRBJ1-3 NA TRBV18
CASSRTGGNQPQHF TGTGCCAGCAGTAGGACAGGGGGCAATCAGCCCCAGCATTTT NA TRBJ1-5 TRBD1 TRBV2
CASSQEPGGLGYTF TGCGCCAGCAGCCAAGAACCAGGGGGCTTAGGCTACACCTTC few TRBJ1-2 TRBD1 TRBV4-1
CASSDRQGNEKLFF TGTGCCAGCAGTGACCGACAGGGCAATGAAAAACTGTTTTTT few TRBJ1-4 TRBD1 TRBV6-1
CASSLSTGLSTDTQYF TGTGCCAGCAGCTTATCTACGGGACTTTCCACAGATACGCAGTATTTT few TRBJ2-3 NA TRBV7-9
CASSFIDQPQHF TGTGCCAGCAGTTTCATAGATCAGCCCCAGCATTTT NA TRBJ1-5 NA TRBV6-5
CASSGLETDTQYF TGTGCCAGCAGTGGGCTAGAAACAGATACGCAGTATTTT NA TRBJ2-3 NA TRBV2
CASRSPTLTEGEAFF TGTGCCAGCAGATCACCTACCCTAACCGAGGGTGAAGCTTTCTTT NA TRBJ1-1 NA TRBV28
CASSLVDLVLNTEAFF TGTGCCAGCAGCCTTGTCGACCTTGTTCTGAACACTGAAGCTTTCTTT NA TRBJ1-1 NA TRBV28
CASSPGVQLTNQPQHF TGCGCCAGCAGCCCCGGGGTACAACTTACCAATCAGCCCCAGCATTTT NA TRBJ1-5 NA TRBV5-1
CASSPRGAGTKNIQYF TGTGCCAGCTCACCTCGCGGGGCAGGGACCAAAAACATTCAGTACTTC NA TRBJ2-4 NA TRBV18
CASSSTGLSPLHF TGCGCCAGCAGCTCGACAGGTCTTTCACCCCTCCACTTT NA TRBJ1-6 NA TRBV5-1
CASGNPGQGTYEQYF TGTGCCAGCGGAAACCCGGGACAGGGGACCTACGAGCAGTACTTC NA TRBJ2-7 TRBD1 TRBV5-4
CASSLGGTAYGYTF TGTGCCAGCAGTTTAGGGGGGACAGCTTATGGCTACACCTTC NA TRBJ1-2 TRBD1 TRBV28
CAITDRDRSREQYF TGTGCCATCACTGACCGGGACAGGTCTAGGGAGCAGTACTTC NA TRBJ2-7 TRBD1 TRBV10-3
CASSLFSGTEDGYTF TGTGCCAGCAGCTTATTTTCGGGGACCGAGGATGGCTACACCTTC few TRBJ1-2 NA TRBV11-3
CASSFKNLGHYGYTF TGTGCCAGCAGCTTCAAGAACCTTGGACACTATGGCTACACCTTC few TRBJ1-2 NA TRBV7-8
CASSLVMRGAYNEQFF TGTGCCAGCAGCTTGGTCATGCGGGGGGCCTACAATGAGCAGTTCTTC once TRBJ2-1 TRBD2 TRBV5-4
CASSGGTGNYNSPLHF TGTGCCAGCAGCGGAGGGACAGGAAACTATAATTCACCCCTCCACTTT NA TRBJ1-6 TRBD1 TRBV9
CASSSGGTGAHEQYF TGCGCCAGCAGCTCGGGGGGGACAGGGGCCCACGAGCAGTACTTC few TRBJ2-7 TRBD1 TRBV5-1
CASSLQAPGELFF TGTGCCAGCAGTTTACAGGCACCCGGGGAGCTGTTTTTT NA TRBJ2-2 NA TRBV28
CASSGRRGLAGGPDTGELFF TGTGCCAGTAGTGGCCGCCGGGGACTAGCGGGAGGGCCCGACACCGGGGAGCTGTTTTTT NA TRBJ2-2 TRBD2 TRBV19
CASSPDRGIQETQYF TGTGCCAGCAGCCCGGACAGGGGGATACAAGAGACCCAGTACTTC once TRBJ2-5 TRBD1 TRBV5-6
CASSLRQGGETQYF TGCGCCAGCAGCTTGCGTCAGGGCGGGGAGACCCAGTACTTC NA TRBJ2-5 NA TRBV5-1
CASSEALNVNTEAFF TGTGCCAGCAGTGAAGCTTTAAATGTGAACACTGAAGCTTTCTTT NA TRBJ1-1 NA TRBV6-1
CAWTSGFTDTQYF TGTGCCTGGACTAGCGGATTCACAGATACGCAGTATTTT NA TRBJ2-3 TRBD2 TRBV30
CASTTASSYEQYF TGTGCCAGCACCACCGCGAGTTCCTACGAGCAGTACTTC NA TRBJ2-7 NA TRBV28
CASSPIGTGRSYNEQFF TGTGCCAGCAGTCCGATAGGGACAGGGAGATCCTACAATGAGCAGTTCTTC NA TRBJ2-1 TRBD1 TRBV28
CASSEMPNEKLFF TGTGCCAGCAGCGAAATGCCGAATGAAAAACTGTTTTTT NA TRBJ1-4 NA TRBV6-1
CASSPGVHSQETQYF TGTGCCAGTAGTCCCGGGGTACACTCCCAAGAGACCCAGTACTTC NA TRBJ2-5 NA TRBV19
CASSPLTSGGSNEQFF TGTGCCAGCAGCCCATTGACTAGCGGGGGGTCCAATGAGCAGTTCTTC NA TRBJ2-1 TRBD2 TRBV7-9
CASSLDSSGANVLTF TGTGCCAGCAGTTTAGACAGCTCTGGGGCCAACGTCCTGACTTTC NA TRBJ2-6 NA TRBV28
CASTTPGRGKGQAFF TGTGCCAGCACCACACCGGGACGGGGGAAGGGCCAAGCTTTCTTT many TRBJ1-1 NA TRBV25-1
CASSPGEDQPQHF TGTGCCAGCTCACCAGGGGAAGATCAGCCCCAGCATTTT NA TRBJ1-5 NA TRBV18
CASSSGQADSPLHF TGTGCCAGCAGCTCAGGACAGGCGGATTCACCCCTCCACTTT NA TRBJ1-6 TRBD1 TRBV5-8
CASSAPGPQETQYF TGTGCCAGCAGCGCACCGGGACCCCAAGAGACCCAGTACTTC NA TRBJ2-5 NA TRBV9
CASSPKRQSDSPLHF TGTGCCAGCAGTCCTAAGAGACAGTCAGATTCACCCCTCCACTTT NA TRBJ1-6 NA TRBV2
CASSIYGAGMVSGELFF TGTGCCAGTAGTATTTATGGGGCAGGGATGGTCTCCGGGGAGCTGTTTTTT few TRBJ2-2 NA TRBV19
CASSEGRWGTGGEKLFF TGTGCCAGCAGTGAAGGAAGATGGGGGACAGGGGGGGAAAAACTGTTTTTT NA TRBJ1-4 TRBD1 TRBV25-1
CASSRDSQAANEKLFF TGCGCCAGCAGCCGGGACAGTCAGGCGGCTAATGAAAAACTGTTTTTT NA TRBJ1-4 TRBD1 TRBV5-1
CASRPGLAGRGEQFF TGTGCCAGCAGGCCCGGACTAGCGGGCAGGGGTGAGCAGTTCTTC NA TRBJ2-1 TRBD2 TRBV6-1
CASSYSQGAVANEQFF TGTGCCAGCAGTTACTCCCAGGGGGCGGTCGCCAATGAGCAGTTCTTC once TRBJ2-1 TRBD1 TRBV6-6
CASSLSADHTDTQYF TGTGCCAGCAGCTTAAGTGCGGACCACACAGATACGCAGTATTTT NA TRBJ2-3 NA TRBV7-2